This TCR beta chain was obtained from a study of shared clonotypes between healthy human individuals. Study-wide points: Sharing of clonotypes among donors was expected to vary with sequencing depth. When compared with the clonotypes that were shared by all four sorted-subset donors, the non-shared clonotypes turned out to have lower generation probabilities. What rarefaction showed was incomplete sorted-subset sequencing despite large depth.

About this clone: Its antigen remains unidentified.

Data came from immunoSEQ multiplex PCR; TCRdb stores just in-frame clones and leaves some out. The sample yields approximately 2.3 million clones, approximately 93% seen once. Germline-derived CDR1 and CDR2 are SQVTM and ANQGSEA. The CDR3 is 14 amino acids. V was clipped by 8 bases and J by 4 bases; unmatched bases: 10. Sequenced material: naive CD4+ T cells from PBMCs. Subset given: CD45RA+ positively selected. The clonotype originates from a man aged 18 to 29 in good health. Some clones in this sample may be carry-over from other donors' samples. The J gene is TRBJ2-3, the V gene TRBV29-1; 9 nucleotides agree with TRBD1. CDR3 bases: TGCAGCACGGGACAGGGACTCGCTTCAGATACGCAGTATTTT. Its translation is CSTGQGLASDTQYF.